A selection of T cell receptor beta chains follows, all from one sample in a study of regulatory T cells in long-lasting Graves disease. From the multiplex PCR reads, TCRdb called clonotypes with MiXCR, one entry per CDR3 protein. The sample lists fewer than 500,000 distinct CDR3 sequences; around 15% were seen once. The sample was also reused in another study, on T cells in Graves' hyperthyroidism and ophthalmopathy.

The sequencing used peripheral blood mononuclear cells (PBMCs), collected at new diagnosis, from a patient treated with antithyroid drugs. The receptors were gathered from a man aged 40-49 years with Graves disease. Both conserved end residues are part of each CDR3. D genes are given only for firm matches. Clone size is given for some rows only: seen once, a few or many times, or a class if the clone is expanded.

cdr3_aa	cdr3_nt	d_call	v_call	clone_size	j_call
CASSPRHVAGELFF	TGCGCCAGCAGCCCAAGACATGTGGCCGGGGAGCTGTTTTTT	-	TRBV5-1	few	TRBJ2-2
CASEPRGPTPMRQFF	TGTGCCAGCGAACCGCGGGGGCCCACCCCAATGAGGCAGTTCTTC	-	TRBV12-3/TRBV12-4	many	TRBJ2-1
CSASGLAGGTNTGELFF	TGCAGTGCTAGTGGCCTAGCGGGAGGAACGAACACCGGGGAGCTGTTTTTT	TRBD2	TRBV20-1	many	TRBJ2-2
CASSHLAGGHLGVDEQFF	TGCGCCAGCAGCCACCTAGCGGGAGGTCATCTCGGGGTAGATGAGCAGTTCTTC	TRBD2	TRBV5-1	many	TRBJ2-1
CASSTSPLARQETQYF	TGTGCCAGCAGTACCAGTCCCCTAGCGAGACAAGAGACCCAGTACTTC	-	TRBV6-1	many	TRBJ2-5
CASSVRTVTTNEKLFF	TGTGCCAGTAGTGTACGGACGGTCACAACTAATGAAAAACTGTTTTTT	-	TRBV19	few	TRBJ1-4
CASSELQPRSDEQYF	TGTGCCAGCAGTGAACTCCAGCCCAGGTCCGACGAGCAGTACTTC	-	TRBV2	many	TRBJ2-7
CASSIKTPGLAVNEQFF	TGTGCCAGTAGTATAAAGACCCCCGGACTAGCGGTAAATGAGCAGTTCTTC	TRBD2	TRBV19	few	TRBJ2-1
CSASLGTVTGELFF	TGCAGTGCTAGTTTAGGGACAGTCACCGGGGAGCTGTTTTTT	TRBD1	TRBV20-1	few	TRBJ2-2
CASSIQGASPVHEQYF	TGTGCCAGTAGTATTCAGGGGGCGAGCCCAGTCCACGAGCAGTACTTC	TRBD1	TRBV19	-	TRBJ2-7
CASSTRTSGDIEQFF	TGTGCCAGCAGCACCAGGACTAGCGGTGATATTGAGCAGTTCTTC	TRBD2	TRBV7-9	-	TRBJ2-1
CSAREAGGPLDGLFF	TGCAGTGCTAGAGAAGCGGGAGGGCCCCTTGATGGGCTGTTTTTT	TRBD2	TRBV20-1	-	TRBJ2-2
CSASTGRSNEQFF	TGCAGTGCTTCTACAGGGAGGAGCAATGAGCAGTTCTTC	-	TRBV20-1	-	TRBJ2-1
CASSIAGAVETQYF	TGTGCCAGCAGCATCGCAGGGGCAGTGGAGACCCAGTACTTC	-	TRBV7-3	many	TRBJ2-5
CAWGSGDQSNEQFF	TGTGCCTGGGGGTCCGGGGACCAATCCAATGAGCAGTTCTTC	-	TRBV30	few	TRBJ2-1
CASSQAGRWNTEAFF	TGTGCCAGCAGCCAAGCCGGGAGGTGGAACACTGAAGCTTTCTTT	-	TRBV3-1	many	TRBJ1-1
CSTRDQTSGRSYNEQFF	TGCAGTACTAGAGATCAGACTAGCGGGCGCTCCTACAATGAGCAGTTCTTC	TRBD2	TRBV20-1	-	TRBJ2-1
CASSVGKETYEQYF	TGTGCCAGCAGCGTAGGCAAAGAGACCTACGAGCAGTACTTC	-	TRBV7-6	many	TRBJ2-7
CASSFTYRVPQYF	TGTGCCAGCAGCTTCACGTACAGGGTGCCCCAGTACTTC	-	TRBV7-9	few	TRBJ2-5
CASSYGATGEQFF	TGTGCCAGCAGTTACGGGGCGACAGGGGAGCAGTTCTTC	TRBD1	TRBV6-2/TRBV6-3	-	TRBJ2-1
CSARGLEGNYGYTF	TGCAGTGCTAGAGGACTCGAAGGGAACTATGGCTACACCTTC	-	TRBV20-1	many	TRBJ1-2
CASSSPVGNEQYF	TGTGCCAGCAGCTCCCCCGTGGGTAACGAGCAGTACTTC	-	TRBV28	-	TRBJ2-7
CASSFTPETEAFF	TGTGCCAGCAGTTTTACTCCGGAGACTGAAGCTTTCTTT	-	TRBV12-3/TRBV12-4	-	TRBJ1-1
CASSEFRESPLHF	TGTGCCAGCAGTGAATTCAGGGAATCACCCCTCCACTTT	-	TRBV2	many	TRBJ1-6
CSAPTGGNDGYTF	TGCAGTGCACCGACAGGGGGCAACGATGGCTACACCTTC	TRBD1	TRBV20-1	many	TRBJ1-2
CASSPGGGSYNEQFF	TGTGCCAGCTCACCAGGAGGGGGGTCCTACAATGAGCAGTTCTTC	-	TRBV18	many	TRBJ2-1